The source of this TCR beta chain is a study of PD-1 blockade in classical Hodgkin lymphoma. Findings and caveats of the study: The CD4+ diversity rise by C4D1 was clearest in complete responders. Baseline diversity was lower in partial responders and progressors than complete responders. Some patients began nivolumab under 1 year after ASCT. These patients were excluded from later analyses.

Notes on this clone: Its antigen is not known.

Sequenced by immunoSEQ multiplex PCR; TCRdb stores in-frame clones only, minus some. The table records about 14,000 clones, roughly 80% of them present only once. CDR1 is ENHRY, CDR2 SYGVKD, per germline. Trimming at V came to 6 bases and at J to 4 bases, leaving 5 bases not matched to a gene. The length of the CDR3 is 13 residues. Time point specified: cycle 4 day 1 (C4D1), after about 6 weeks of nivolumab. Each and every patient relapsed after autologous stem cell transplantation, and patients got differing brentuximab vedotin exposure. The source is a human donor with classical Hodgkin lymphoma. The rearrangement joins TRBV10-3 to TRBJ2-7; 8 positions match TRBD1. The sample consisted of peripheral blood mononuclear cells (PBMCs), taken before the fourth cycle of nivolumab. CDR3 protein: CAISLGQEYEQYF. DNA of the CDR3: TGTGCCATCAGCTTGGGACAGGAATACGAGCAGTACTTC.